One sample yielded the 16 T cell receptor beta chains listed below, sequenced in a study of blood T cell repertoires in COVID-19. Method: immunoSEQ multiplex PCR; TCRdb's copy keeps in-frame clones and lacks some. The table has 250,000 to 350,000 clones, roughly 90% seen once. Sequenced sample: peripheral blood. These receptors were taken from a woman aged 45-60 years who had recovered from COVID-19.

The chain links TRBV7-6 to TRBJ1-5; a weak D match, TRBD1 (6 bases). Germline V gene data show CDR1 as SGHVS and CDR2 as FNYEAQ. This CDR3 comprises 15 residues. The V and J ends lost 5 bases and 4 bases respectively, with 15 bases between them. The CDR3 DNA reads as TGTGCCAGCAGCCCGAGACGGGGGGCTAATCAGCCCCAGCATTTT. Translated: CASSPRRGANQPQHF.

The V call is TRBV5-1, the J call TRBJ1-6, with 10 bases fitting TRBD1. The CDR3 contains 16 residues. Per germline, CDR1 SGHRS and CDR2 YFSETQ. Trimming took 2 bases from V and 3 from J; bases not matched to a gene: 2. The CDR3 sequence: CASSFRTGGYNSPLHF. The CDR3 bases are TGCGCCAGCAGCTTCCGGACAGGGGGCTATAATTCACCCCTCCACTTT.

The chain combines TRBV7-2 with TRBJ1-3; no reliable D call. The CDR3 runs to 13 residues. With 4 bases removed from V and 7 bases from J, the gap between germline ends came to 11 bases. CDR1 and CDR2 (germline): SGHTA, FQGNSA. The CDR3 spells CASSSEEGNTIYF. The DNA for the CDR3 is TGTGCCAGCAGCTCTGAGGAGGGTAACACCATATATTTT. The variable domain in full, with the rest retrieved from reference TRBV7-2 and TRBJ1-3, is GAGVSQSPSNKVTEKGKDVELRCDPISGHTALYWYRQSLGQGLEFLIYFQGNSAPDKSGLPSDRFSAERTGGSVSTLTIQRTQQEDSAVYLCASSSEEGNTIYFGEGSWLTVV.

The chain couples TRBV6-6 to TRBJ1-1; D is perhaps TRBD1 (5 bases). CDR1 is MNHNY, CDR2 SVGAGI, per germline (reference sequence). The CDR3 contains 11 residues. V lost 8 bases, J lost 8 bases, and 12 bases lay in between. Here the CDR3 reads CASAGGLEAFF. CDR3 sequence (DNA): TGTGCCAGCGCGGGGGGTTTGGAAGCTTTCTTT.

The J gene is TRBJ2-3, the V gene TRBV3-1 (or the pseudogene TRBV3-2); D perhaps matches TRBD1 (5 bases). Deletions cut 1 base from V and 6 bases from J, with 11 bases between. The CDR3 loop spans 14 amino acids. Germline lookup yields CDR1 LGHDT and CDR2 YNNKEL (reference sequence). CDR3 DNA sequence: TGTGCCAGCAGCCAAGCAGGGATTCTCGATACGCAGTATTTT. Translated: CASSQAGILDTQYF.

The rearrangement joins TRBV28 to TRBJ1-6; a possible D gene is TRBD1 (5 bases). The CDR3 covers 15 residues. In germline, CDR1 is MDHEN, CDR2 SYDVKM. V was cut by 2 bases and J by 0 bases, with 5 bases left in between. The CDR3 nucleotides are TGTGCCAGCAGTTTAAGGGGCTCCTATAATTCACCCCTCCACTTT. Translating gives CASSLRGSYNSPLHF.

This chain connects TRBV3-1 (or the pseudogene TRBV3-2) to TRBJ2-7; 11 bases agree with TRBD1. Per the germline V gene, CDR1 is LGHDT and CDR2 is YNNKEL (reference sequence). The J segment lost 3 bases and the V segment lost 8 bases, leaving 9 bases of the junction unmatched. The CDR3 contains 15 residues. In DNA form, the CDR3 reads TGTGCCAGCGATAAGGGGGACAGGGGGGTCTACGAGCAGTACTTC. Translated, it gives CASDKGDRGVYEQYF.

CDR3 coding DNA: TGTGCCAGCAGTTTAGGGTGGGGACAGCACTCCTACAATGAGCAGTTCTTC. Its protein product is CASSLGWGQHSYNEQFF. The J gene is TRBJ2-1, the V gene TRBV28; 7 bases align to TRBD1. This CDR3 is 17 amino acids long. Germline CDR1 and CDR2: MDHEN and SYDVKM. Trimming removed 2 bases from V and 0 bases from J; junction bases left unmatched: 7.

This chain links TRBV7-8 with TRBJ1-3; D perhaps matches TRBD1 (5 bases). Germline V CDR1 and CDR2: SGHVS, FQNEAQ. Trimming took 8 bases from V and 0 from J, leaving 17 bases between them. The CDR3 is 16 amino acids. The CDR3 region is CASATGGSYSGNTIYF. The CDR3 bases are TGTGCCAGCGCGACGGGGGGTTCATACTCTGGAAACACCATATATTTT.

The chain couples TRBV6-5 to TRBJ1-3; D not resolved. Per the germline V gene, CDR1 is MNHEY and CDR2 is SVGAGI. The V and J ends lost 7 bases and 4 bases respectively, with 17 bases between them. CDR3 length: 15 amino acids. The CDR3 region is CASTPLRRRGNTIYF. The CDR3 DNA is TGTGCCAGCACCCCACTTAGAAGGAGGGGAAACACCATATATTTT.

The CDR3 spells CATSRDIGPSVGGAFF. Written as DNA, the CDR3 is TGTGCCACCAGCAGAGATATCGGCCCCTCGGTGGGGGGGGCTTTCTTT. V is TRBV15 and J is TRBJ1-1; D might be TRBD1 (5 bases). CDR1 is LNHNV, CDR2 YYDKDF, per germline (reference sequence). V shed 0 bases and J shed 11 bases, with 22 bases lying between them. The CDR3 sequence is 16 residues long.

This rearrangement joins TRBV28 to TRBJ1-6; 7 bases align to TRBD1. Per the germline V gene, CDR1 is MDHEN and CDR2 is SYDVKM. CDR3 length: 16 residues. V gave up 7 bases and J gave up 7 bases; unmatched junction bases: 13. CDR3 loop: CASNRQPGQRNSPLHF. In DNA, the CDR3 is TGTGCCAGCAACCGACAACCGGGACAGAGGAATTCACCCCTCCACTTT. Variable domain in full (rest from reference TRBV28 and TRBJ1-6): DVKVTQSSRYLVKRTGEKVFLECVQDMDHENMFWYRQDPGLGLRLIYFSYDVKMKEKGDIPEGYSVSREKKERFSLILESASTNQTSMYLCASNRQPGQRNSPLHFGNGTRLTVT.

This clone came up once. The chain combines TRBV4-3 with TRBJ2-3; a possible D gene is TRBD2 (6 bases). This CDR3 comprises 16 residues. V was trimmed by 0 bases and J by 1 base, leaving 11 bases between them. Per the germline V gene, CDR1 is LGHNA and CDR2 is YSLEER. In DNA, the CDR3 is TGCGCCAGCAGCCAAGAATCCGGGGGAGGCACAGATACGCAGTATTTT. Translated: CASSQESGGGTDTQYF.

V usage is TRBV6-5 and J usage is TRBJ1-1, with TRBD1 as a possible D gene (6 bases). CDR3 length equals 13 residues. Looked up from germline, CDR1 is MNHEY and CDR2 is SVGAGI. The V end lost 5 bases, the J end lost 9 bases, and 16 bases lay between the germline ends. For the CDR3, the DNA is TGTGCCAGCAGTACGAAGGGGGGGCGGAAAGCTTTCTTT. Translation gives CASSTKGGRKAFF.

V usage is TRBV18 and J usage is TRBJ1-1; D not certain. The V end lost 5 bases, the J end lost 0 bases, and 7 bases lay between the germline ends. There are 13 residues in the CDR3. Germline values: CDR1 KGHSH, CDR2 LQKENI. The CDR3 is CASSEGLNTEAFF. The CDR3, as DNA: TGTGCCAGCTCAGAGGGATTGAACACTGAAGCTTTCTTT. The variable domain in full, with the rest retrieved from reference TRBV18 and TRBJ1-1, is NAGVMQNPRHLVRRRGQEARLRCSPMKGHSHVYWYRQLPEEGLKFMVYLQKENIIDESGMPKERFSAEFPKEGPSILRIQQVVRGDSAAYFCASSEGLNTEAFFGQGTRLTVV.

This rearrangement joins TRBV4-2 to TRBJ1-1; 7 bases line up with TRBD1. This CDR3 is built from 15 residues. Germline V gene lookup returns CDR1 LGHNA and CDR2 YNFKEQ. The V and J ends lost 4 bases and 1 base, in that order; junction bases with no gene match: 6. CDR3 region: CASSRGGRENTEAFF. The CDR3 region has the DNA TGTGCCAGCAGCCGAGGGGGCAGAGAGAACACTGAAGCTTTCTTT.